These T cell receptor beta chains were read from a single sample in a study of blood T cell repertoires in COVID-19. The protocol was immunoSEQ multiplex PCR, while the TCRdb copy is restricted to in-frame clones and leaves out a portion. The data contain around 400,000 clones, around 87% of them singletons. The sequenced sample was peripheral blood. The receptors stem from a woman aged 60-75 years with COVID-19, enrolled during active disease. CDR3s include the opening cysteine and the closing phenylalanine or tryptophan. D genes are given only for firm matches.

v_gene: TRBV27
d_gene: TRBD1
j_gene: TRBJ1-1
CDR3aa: CASSLRSGQGNTEAFF

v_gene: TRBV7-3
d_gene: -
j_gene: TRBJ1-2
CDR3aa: CASSPTAGYGYTF

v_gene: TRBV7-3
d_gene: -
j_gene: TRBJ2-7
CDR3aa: CASSYTDSGSYEQYF

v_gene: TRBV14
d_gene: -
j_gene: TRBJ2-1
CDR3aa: CASSRQGKSSYNEQFF

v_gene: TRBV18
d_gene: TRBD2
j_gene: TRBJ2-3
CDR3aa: CASSRLAGSTDTQYF

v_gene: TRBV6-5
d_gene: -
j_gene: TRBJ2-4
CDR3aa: CASSYRGGLSGIQYF

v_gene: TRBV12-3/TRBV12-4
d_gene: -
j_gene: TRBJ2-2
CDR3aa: CASSRDSTGELFF

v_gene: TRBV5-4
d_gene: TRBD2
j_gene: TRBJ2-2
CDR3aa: CASSSPGLATGELFF

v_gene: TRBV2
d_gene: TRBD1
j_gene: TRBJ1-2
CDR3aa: CASTTKEGAYGYTF

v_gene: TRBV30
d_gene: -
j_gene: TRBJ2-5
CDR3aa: CAWARGTEETQYF

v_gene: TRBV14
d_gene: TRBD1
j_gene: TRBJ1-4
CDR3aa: CASSPIISGTGEKLFF

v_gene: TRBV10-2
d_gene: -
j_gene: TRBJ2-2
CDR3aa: CASREREHNTGELFF

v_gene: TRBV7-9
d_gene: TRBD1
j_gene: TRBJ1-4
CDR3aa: CASRQGSEKLFF

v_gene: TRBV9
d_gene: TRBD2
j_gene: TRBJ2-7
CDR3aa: CASSVGSGGPEQYF

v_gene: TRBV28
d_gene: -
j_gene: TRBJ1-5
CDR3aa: CASSFGGVGSNQPQHF

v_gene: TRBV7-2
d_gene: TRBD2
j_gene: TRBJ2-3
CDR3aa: CASSLGASGGLTDTQYF

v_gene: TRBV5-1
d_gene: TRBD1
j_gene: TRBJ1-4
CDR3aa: CASSTGTGYEKLFF

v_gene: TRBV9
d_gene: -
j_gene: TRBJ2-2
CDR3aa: CASSLGLYANTGELFF

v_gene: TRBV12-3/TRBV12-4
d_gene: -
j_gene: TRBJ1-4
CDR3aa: CASSFVHNEKLFF

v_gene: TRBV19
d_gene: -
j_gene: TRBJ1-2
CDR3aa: CASSTLDPRGRGGYTF

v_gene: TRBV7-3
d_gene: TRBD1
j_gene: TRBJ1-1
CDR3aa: CASSRQGAGTEAFF

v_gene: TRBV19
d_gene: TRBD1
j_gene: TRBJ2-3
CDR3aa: CASSTRGRDTQYF

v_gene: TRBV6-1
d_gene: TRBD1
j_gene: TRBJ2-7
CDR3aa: CASSGSNRGRPYEQYF

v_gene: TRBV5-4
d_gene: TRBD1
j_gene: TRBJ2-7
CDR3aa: CASSLDRGYEQYF

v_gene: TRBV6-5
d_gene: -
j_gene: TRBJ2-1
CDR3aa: CASVADRRSYNEQFF

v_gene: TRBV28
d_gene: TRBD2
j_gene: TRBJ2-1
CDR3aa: CASSGRGVAYNEQFF

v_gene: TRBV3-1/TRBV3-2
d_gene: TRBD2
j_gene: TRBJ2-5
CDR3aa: CASSNPGLAGGETQYF

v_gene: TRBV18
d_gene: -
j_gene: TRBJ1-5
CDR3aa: CASSPIEGSQPQHF

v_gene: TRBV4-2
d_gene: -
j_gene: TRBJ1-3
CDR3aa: CASSQGAYGRNTIYF

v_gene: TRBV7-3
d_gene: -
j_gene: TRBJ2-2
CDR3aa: CASSRGTGNTGELFF

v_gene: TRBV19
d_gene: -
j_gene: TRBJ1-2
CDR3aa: CASSIWSRGAPNYGYTF

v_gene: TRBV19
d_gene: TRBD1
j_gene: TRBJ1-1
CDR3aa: CASSAGQGLNTEAFF

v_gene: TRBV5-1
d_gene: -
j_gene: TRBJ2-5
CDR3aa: CASSPQLQETQYF